This entry describes one T cell receptor beta chain. These data belong to a study of TIL therapy for anti-PD-1-resistant metastatic lung cancer. The immunoSEQ assay was v3. The table came from immunoSEQ multiplex PCR; TCRdb's copy has only in-frame clones and leaves some out. This table holds fewer than 60,000 clones, approximately 86% found once. Time point in this sample: pre-treatment sample, taken before nivolumab and TIL therapy. Germline V gene data show CDR1 as ENHRY and CDR2 as SYGVKD. The V and J ends lost 0 bases and 4 bases, in that order; junction bases with no gene match: 4. CDR3 length: 15 residues.

V and J are TRBV10-3 and TRBJ2-3, with 7 bases lining up with TRBD2. The TCR sequence derives from a person aged 25 to 85 with non-small cell lung cancer. The sequencing used blood, collected at baseline. In DNA form, the CDR3 reads TGTGCCATCAGTGAGTCTGAGCGGGGTGCAGATACGCAGTATTTT. Its translation is CAISESERGADTQYF.